The 32 T cell receptor beta chains given below trace back to one sample, sequenced in a study of T cells in localized non-small cell lung cancer. Produced via immunoSEQ multiplex PCR; TCRdb's table is partial and in-frame only. In the table there are 70,000 or so clones, 65% to 85% of which are singletons. Sequencing used peripheral blood, obtained before any cancer treatment. The receptors originated from a female donor older than 55 with stage I lung adenocarcinoma.

Here the CDR3 DNA reads TGTGCCAGTAGGGACAGGGGGCGGAGTGAAGCTTTCTTT. Its translation: CASRDRGRSEAFF. The rearrangement joins TRBV19 to TRBJ1-1, with 11 bases identical to TRBD1. V gave up 6 bases and J gave up 7 bases; unmatched junction bases: 4. The CDR3 runs 13 residues. Germline V gene sequence: CDR1 LNHDA, CDR2 SQIVND (reference sequence). Based on the CDR3 plus reference TRBV19 and TRBJ1-1, the full variable domain is DGGITQSPKYLFRKEGQNVTLSCEQNLNHDAMYWYRQDPGQGLRLIYYSQIVNDFQKGDIAEGYSVSREKKESFPLTVTSAQKNPTAFYLCASRDRGRSEAFFGQGTRLTVV.

The J gene is TRBJ2-7, the V gene TRBV20-1; D possibly uses TRBD1 or TRBD2 (5 bases each). The length of the CDR3 is 11 residues. Germline V CDR1 and CDR2: DFQATT, SNEGSKA (reference sequence). CDR3 protein: CRGTHGSEQYF. CDR3 sequence (DNA): TGCAGGGGGACCCACGGCTCCGAGCAGTACTTC.

The V gene is TRBV12-5, the J gene TRBJ2-5; 7 bases match TRBD1. The end of the DNA is better explained by TRBJ2-7, so the J call may be wrong. Per germline, CDR1 LGHNT and CDR2 FRNRAP. The CDR3 consists of 13 residues. The CDR3 nucleotides read TGTGCTAGTGACTGGACAGGACGTTACGAGCAGTACTTC. This translates into CASDWTGRYEQYF.

A word on this clone: The sample carries other DNA sequences with the same CDR3. The chain uses TRBV9 and TRBJ2-6; D perhaps matches TRBD1 (7 bases). The germline V and J ends were trimmed by 7 bases and 3 bases, with 20 bases remaining between them. This CDR3 has 17 amino acids. The germline CDR1 and CDR2 sequences are SGDLS and YYNGEE. The CDR3 spells CASGVAGGGVGANVLTF. In nucleotides, the CDR3 is TGTGCCAGCGGGGTGGCAGGGGGAGGAGTTGGGGCCAACGTCCTGACTTTC.

This clone was recorded only once. The chain links TRBV28 to TRBJ2-1; 10 bases are shared with TRBD2. From germline, CDR1 is MDHEN and CDR2 SYDVKM. The CDR3 loop spans 16 amino acids. The junction had 7 bases not matched to a gene; V was cut back by 3 bases and J by 5 bases. CDR3 nucleotides: TGTGCCAGCAGTTTTCCTAGCGGGAGTGAGAACAATGAGCAGTTCTTC. Encoded protein: CASSFPSGSENNEQFF.

This clone came up a few times. This chain joins TRBV5-6 and TRBJ2-1; the match to TRBD2 covers 8 bases. Trimming cost V 4 bases and J 0 bases; bases outside gene matches: 9. The CDR3 has 17 residues. Germline V CDR1 and CDR2: SGHDT, YYEEEE. DNA of the CDR3: TGTGCCAGCAGCGTGGACACGGGAGGGTACTCCTACAATGAGCAGTTCTTC. Amino acids: CASSVDTGGYSYNEQFF. Full variable domain (remainder filled in from reference TRBV5-6 and TRBJ2-1): DAGVTQSPTHLIKTRGQQVTLRCSPKSGHDTVSWYQQALGQGPQFIFQYYEEEERQRGNFPDRFSGHQFPNYSSELNVNALLLGDSALYLCASSVDTGGYSYNEQFFGPGTRLTVL.

The chain has TRBV5-5 and TRBJ1-5, with D maybe TRBD1 (5 bases). Per germline, CDR1 SGHKS and CDR2 YYEKEE (reference sequence). The CDR3 has 13 residues. With 3 bases removed from V and 5 bases from J, the gap between germline ends came to 9 bases. The CDR3 here is CASSWDLDQPQHF. CDR3 in DNA: TGTGCCAGCAGCTGGGACCTAGATCAGCCCCAGCATTTT.

The V gene is TRBV27, the J gene TRBJ2-4; no clear D gene. Germline V CDR1 and CDR2: MNHEY, SMNVEV (reference sequence). The CDR3 is 15 amino acids. V dropped 0 bases and J dropped 0 bases, with 6 bases sitting between them. CDR3 in DNA: TGTGCCAGCAGTTTATCGTCGGCAGCCAAAAACATTCAGTACTTC. Its translation is CASSLSSAAKNIQYF.

This clone appeared once. The V and J genes are TRBV19 and TRBJ2-6; no firm D call. This CDR3 has 14 amino acids. Germline values: CDR1 LNHDA, CDR2 SQIVND (reference sequence). V was clipped by 5 bases and J by 0 bases, with 5 bases between them. CDR3 nucleotide sequence: TGTGCCAGTAGTTTGGACTCTGGGGCCAACGTCCTGACTTTC. Translation: CASSLDSGANVLTF.

The chain is built from TRBV5-1 and TRBJ2-1; D remains unclear. Germline-derived CDR1 and CDR2 are SGHRS and YFSETQ. This CDR3 comprises 15 residues. Between the trimmed V and J ends, which lost 4 bases and 5 bases, there was a span of 16 bases. CDR3 sequence (DNA): TGCGCCAGCAGCCACCAGGCGAGGAAAAACAATGAGCAGTTCTTC. Translated: CASSHQARKNNEQFF.

The chain combines TRBV5-1 with TRBJ2-7, with D uncertain. The CDR3 runs to 14 residues. Trimming cost V 4 bases and J 0 bases, with 11 bases left between them. The germline CDR1 and CDR2 sequences are SGHRS and YFSETQ. In DNA, the CDR3 is TGCGCCAGCAGCCCCGACTTGAGCTCCTACGAGCAGTACTTC. This codes for CASSPDLSSYEQYF. The full variable domain, with the rest looked up from reference TRBV5-1 and TRBJ2-7, is KAGVTQTPRYLIKTRGQQVTLSCSPISGHRSVSWYQQTPGQGLQFLFEYFSETQRNKGNFPGRFSGRQFSNSRSEMNVSTLELGDSALYLCASSPDLSSYEQYFGPGTRLTVT.

V gene TRBV5-6 combines with J gene TRBJ2-2; 8 bases line up with TRBD2. The CDR3 runs to 16 residues. Germline lookup yields CDR1 SGHDT and CDR2 YYEEEE. J gave up 3 bases and V 2 bases, and 6 bases lay outside the gene matches. The CDR3 protein is CASSLSGGRHTGELFF. For the CDR3, the DNA is TGTGCCAGCAGCTTATCGGGGGGGCGGCACACCGGGGAGCTGTTTTTT.

The DNA for the CDR3 is TGCGCCAGCAGCCAACCGGGACAGCCTAACTATGGCTACACCTTC. Its protein is CASSQPGQPNYGYTF. The V and J genes are TRBV4-3 and TRBJ1-2; TRBD1 agrees at 7 bases. The germline V gene encodes CDR1 LGHNA and CDR2 YSLEER. V shed 2 bases and J 0 bases; nucleotides not matched to a gene: 3. CDR3 length equals 15 residues.

The V call is TRBV23-1, the J call TRBJ1-2; D possibly corresponds to TRBD1 (5 bases). TRBV23-1 is given ORF status, its function remaining uncertain. V shed 2 bases and J shed 9 bases, with 19 bases lying between them. This CDR3 is built from 15 residues. CDR3 residues: CASSQPGNRQTSYTF. For the CDR3, the DNA is TGCGCCAGCAGTCAACCTGGGAACAGGCAGACAAGCTACACCTTC.

The chain recombines TRBV7-8 with TRBJ2-3; unclear D gene. This CDR3 spans 16 amino acids. Germline V lookup: CDR1 SGHVS, CDR2 FQNEAQ. V lost 5 bases, J lost 4 bases, and 19 bases lay in between. The CDR3 protein is CASSRRTALGADTQYF. CDR3 nucleotides: TGTGCCAGCAGCCGGCGCACTGCACTTGGGGCAGATACGCAGTATTTT. The whole variable domain, remainder taken from reference TRBV7-8 and TRBJ2-3, is GAGVSQSPRYKVAKRGQDVALRCDPISGHVSLFWYQQALGQGPEFLTYFQNEAQLDKSGLPSDRFFAERPEGSVSTLKIQRTQQEDSAVYLCASSRRTALGADTQYFGPGTRLTVL.

As regards this clone: Other DNA sequences of this sample code for an identical CDR3. The rearrangement uses TRBV5-5 and TRBJ1-5, with D maybe TRBD1 (6 bases). Germline CDR1 SGHKS, CDR2 YYEKEE (reference sequence). V was cut by 2 bases and J by 5 bases, with 11 bases left in between. This CDR3 has 14 residues. The chain's CDR3 is CASSLQGGDQPQHF. CDR3 sequence (DNA): TGTGCCAGCAGCTTACAGGGAGGGGATCAGCCCCAGCATTTT.

The sample holds a few counts of this clone. CDR3 in DNA: TGTGCCAGCTCACCAACCCCGGGACAGGGGATTGAAGCTTTCTTT. It yields the protein CASSPTPGQGIEAFF. J is TRBJ1-1 and V is TRBV18; 10 bases are a match to TRBD1. The CDR3 covers 15 residues. Germline assignment: CDR1 KGHSH and CDR2 LQKENI. With V trimmed by 2 bases and J by 7 bases, 7 bases remained unmatched.

The chain recombines TRBV7-3 with TRBJ2-5, with 8 bases aligning to TRBD2. V lost 5 bases and J lost 4; bases outside the gene matches: 9. CDR3 length: 15 residues. CDR1 and CDR2 (germline): SGHTA, FQGTGA. For the CDR3, the DNA is TGTGCCAGCAGCCCGTCTGGCGGGGGGCGAGAGACCCAGTACTTC. Translating gives CASSPSGGGRETQYF. The variable domain in full, completed from reference TRBV7-3 and TRBJ2-5, reads GAGVSQTPSNKVTEKGKYVELRCDPISGHTALYWYRQSLGQGPEFLIYFQGTGAADDSGLPNDRFFAVRPEGSVSTLKIQRTERGDSAVYLCASSPSGGGRETQYFGPGTRLLVL.

This clone was recorded once. This chain joins TRBV5-1 and TRBJ2-1, with 9 bases fitting TRBD2. Trimming cost V 0 bases and J 0 bases; bases outside gene matches: 7. The germline V gene encodes CDR1 SGHRS and CDR2 YFSETQ. The CDR3 covers 18 residues. CDR3 residues: CASSLAGLARSSYNEQFF. The CDR3 coding sequence is TGCGCCAGCAGCTTGGCGGGACTAGCCAGGAGCTCCTACAATGAGCAGTTCTTC.

The chain employs TRBV28 and TRBJ1-1; TRBD1 matches 7 bases. The CDR3 extends over 14 amino acids. Trimming cost V 4 bases and J 3 bases; bases outside gene matches: 5. In germline, CDR1 is MDHEN, CDR2 SYDVKM. The CDR3 DNA sequence: TGTGCCAGCAGTTCCGGGACAGCCTACACTGAAGCTTTCTTT. Amino acid sequence: CASSSGTAYTEAFF.

This chain links TRBV5-8 with TRBJ1-5; possible D gene TRBD1, 6 bases. Germline values: CDR1 SGHTS, CDR2 YDEGEE. CDR3 size: 13 residues. V shed 6 bases and J shed 6 bases, with 13 bases lying between them. The CDR3 reads CASTTGAGQPQHF. CDR3 bases: TGTGCCAGCACCACGGGGGCAGGTCAGCCCCAGCATTTT.

CDR3 DNA: TGTGCCACCAGCAGAGATTTCCGGGGAGAGACCCAGTACTTC. It is translated as CATSRDFRGETQYF. The chain is built from TRBV15 and TRBJ2-5, with D possibly being TRBD2 (5 bases). CDR1 is LNHNV and CDR2 is YYDKDF in the germline V gene (reference sequence). Deletions cut 0 bases from V and 4 bases from J, with 9 bases between. CDR3 length: 14 residues.

This chain connects TRBV4-2 to TRBJ1-5; no definite D call. Germline-derived CDR1 and CDR2 are LGHNA and YNFKEQ. The CDR3 contains 15 residues. Trimming pared 1 base from V and 4 bases from J, leaving 11 bases between. The CDR3 DNA is TGTGCCAGCAGCCAAGGGGGTGGCGAAAATCAGCCCCAGCATTTT. Protein product: CASSQGGGENQPQHF.

This clone was observed a single time. In DNA form, the CDR3 reads TGTGCCAGCAGCTCAACAGGGGGCAGGGATGAGCAGTTCTTC. This codes for CASSSTGGRDEQFF. The chain employs TRBV4-2 and TRBJ2-1; 9 bases match TRBD1. Trimming took 5 bases from V and 8 from J; bases not matched to a gene: 7. Germline CDR1 is LGHNA and CDR2 is YNFKEQ. The CDR3 has 14 amino acids.

This clone was recorded once. The chain uses TRBV7-3 and TRBJ2-1; tentative D call: TRBD1 (6 bases). This CDR3 is 15 amino acids long. V gave up 1 base and J gave up 2 bases, with 9 bases separating them. Per germline, CDR1 SGHTA and CDR2 FQGTGA. CDR3 protein: CASSLSWGPYNEQFF. As DNA, the CDR3 is TGTGCCAGCAGCTTAAGCTGGGGGCCCTACAATGAGCAGTTCTTC.

The rearrangement joins TRBV6-4 to TRBJ1-2, with 8 bases aligning to TRBD1. Trimming at V came to 3 bases and at J to 7 bases, leaving 4 bases not matched to a gene. Germline CDR1 MRHNA, CDR2 SNTAGT. This CDR3 contains 13 residues. CDR3 DNA sequence: TGTGCCAGCAGTGAGACAGGGGTCGGTGGCTACACCTTC. This translates into CASSETGVGGYTF.

This chain uses TRBV11-3 with TRBJ2-5, with TRBD2 matching over 7 bases. The trim removed 4 bases at V and 3 bases at J, leaving 2 bases unmatched. The CDR3 length is 13 residues. Looked up from germline, CDR1 is SGHNT and CDR2 is YENEEA. This CDR3 reads CASSSAGEETQYF. CDR3 DNA sequence: TGTGCCAGCAGCTCGGCGGGGGAAGAGACCCAGTACTTC.

The chain is built from TRBV6-5 and TRBJ1-5; D not certain. Trimming took off 6 bases at V and 0 bases at J, with 9 bases between the two ends. The CDR3 is made up of 14 amino acids. Per germline, CDR1 MNHEY and CDR2 SVGAGI. CDR3 sequence (DNA): TGTGCCAGCAGCTCCCAGTATAGCAATCAGCCCCAGCATTTT. Protein: CASSSQYSNQPQHF.

V usage is TRBV7-2 and J usage is TRBJ2-2; no firm D call. Germline values: CDR1 SGHTA, CDR2 FQGNSA. The CDR3 spans 15 residues. Trimming cost V 1 base and J 6 bases, with 12 bases left between them. This CDR3 is CASSLGLRASGELFF. The CDR3 DNA follows: TGTGCCAGCAGCTTAGGGCTAAGGGCCTCCGGGGAGCTGTTTTTT.

V usage is TRBV10-3 and J usage is TRBJ1-1; 9 positions agree with TRBD1. The germline gives CDR1 ENHRY, CDR2 SYGVKD. CDR3 length: 13 amino acids. With V trimmed by 7 bases and J by 5 bases, 5 bases remained unmatched. The CDR3 loop reads CAIMRDRETEAFF. The DNA for the CDR3 is TGTGCCATCATGCGGGACAGGGAAACTGAAGCTTTCTTT.

This chain joins TRBV7-2 and TRBJ2-7; TRBD2 aligns across 11 bases. Germline CDR1 and CDR2: SGHTA and FQGNSA. The length of the CDR3 is 15 residues. The trim removed 1 base at V and 3 bases at J, leaving 2 bases unmatched. The CDR3 here is CASSLDSGGGYEQYF. CDR3 nucleotides: TGTGCCAGCAGCTTAGATAGCGGGGGGGGCTACGAGCAGTACTTC.

The chain carries TRBV28 and TRBJ2-5; 8 bases line up with TRBD2. Per germline, CDR1 MDHEN and CDR2 SYDVKM. CDR3 length: 16 amino acids. Trimming at V came to 5 bases and at J to 4 bases, leaving 12 bases not matched to a gene. Here the CDR3 DNA reads TGTGCCAGCAGTCTTCAGCGGGAGATGAGGTCAGAGACCCAGTACTTC. Encoded protein: CASSLQREMRSETQYF.